Listed below are T cell receptor beta chains from one sample, sequenced in a study of graft-versus-host responses after intestinal transplantation. TCRdb's table, derived via immunoSEQ multiplex PCR, lists solely in-frame clones and lacks some. The sample includes tens of thousands of clones, roughly 92% seen only once; the top ten take roughly 6.3%. The sample was bone marrow, taken around 720 days after intestinal transplantation. All receptors derive from a human patient who received an intestinal transplant, so some T cells may come from the graft donor. The CDR3 runs from the conserved cysteine through the conserved F or W. D genes are given only for firm matches. Only part of the rows carry a size: once, few, many, or a class if the clone is expanded.

clone size	D gene	V gene	J gene	CDR3 DNA	CDR3 protein
once	-	TRBV30	TRBJ2-7	TGTGCCTGGAGGGACCGATATTCCTACGAGCAGTACTTC	CAWRDRYSYEQYF
-	-	TRBV13	TRBJ2-1	TGTGCCAGCAGCTCCTACAAGCGAGCCGACCGGGGCAATGAGCAGTTCTTC	CASSSYKRADRGNEQFF
-	-	TRBV6-5	TRBJ2-3	TGTGCCAGCAGTTACTCTCCTACGTACACAGATACGCAGTATTTT	CASSYSPTYTDTQYF
-	-	TRBV6-4	TRBJ2-3	TGTGCCAGCAGTCCTAGCGGCACAGATACGCAGTATTTT	CASSPSGTDTQYF
-	-	TRBV7-2	TRBJ2-3	TGTGCCAGCAGCTTAGCGGCTAGCACAGATACGCAGTATTTT	CASSLAASTDTQYF
-	-	TRBV19	TRBJ2-7	TGTGCCAGTAGTACCGAAACAGGGAGCAAGGCCTACGAGCAGTACTTC	CASSTETGSKAYEQYF
-	-	TRBV25-1	TRBJ2-5	TGTGCCAGCAGTCCTGGGGGACTTGGAGGAGAGACCCAGTACTTC	CASSPGGLGGETQYF
-	-	TRBV6-6	TRBJ2-7	TGTGCCAGCAGTTACTCCCACGAGCAGTACTTC	CASSYSHEQYF
-	TRBD2	TRBV5-1	TRBJ2-2	TGCGCCAGCAGCTTAGTCCCACCGGGGGGATCGGACACCGGGGAGCTGTTTTTT	CASSLVPPGGSDTGELFF
-	TRBD2	TRBV5-1	TRBJ2-3	TGCGCCAGCAGCTTGGCCCTAGCGGGAGCGGCAGATACGCAGTATTTT	CASSLALAGAADTQYF
-	-	TRBV6-5	TRBJ2-7	TGTGCCAGCAGCTATGGCAGGCCCGGCGAGCAGTACTTC	CASSYGRPGEQYF
-	-	TRBV9	TRBJ2-1	TGTGCCAGCAGCGTAGCTCAGGGCTCCTACAATGAGCAGTTCTTC	CASSVAQGSYNEQFF
-	TRBD2	TRBV7-3	TRBJ2-2	TGTGCCAGCAGCGCCTCTAGCGGGAGTACCGGGGAGCTGTTTTTT	CASSASSGSTGELFF
-	-	TRBV5-4	TRBJ2-2	TGTGCCAGCAGCCGGGAAGGTGGGGGGCCCACCGGGGAGCTGTTTTTT	CASSREGGGPTGELFF
-	-	TRBV15	TRBJ2-1	TGTGCCACCAGCAGGATTTTAGGGTGGTCCTACAATGAGCAGTTCTTC	CATSRILGWSYNEQFF
-	TRBD2	TRBV5-1	TRBJ2-5	TGCGCCAGCAGCCCCCGACTAGCTCAAGAGACCCAGTACTTC	CASSPRLAQETQYF
-	TRBD1	TRBV7-9	TRBJ2-3	TGTGCCAGCAGCTTAGTGGGGACAGGGGACGTAGATACGCAGTATTTT	CASSLVGTGDVDTQYF
-	-	TRBV6-5	TRBJ1-2	TGTGCCGTCAATCCGGAGGGTACGGAAGGCTACACCTTC	CAVNPEGTEGYTF
once	TRBD1	TRBV6-5	TRBJ1-5	TGTGCCAGCAGCCAGGGACAGGGGCCCCAGTGGCCCCAGCATTTT	CASSQGQGPQWPQHF
-	-	TRBV5-5	TRBJ2-7	TGTGCCAGCAGCTCCTGGTACGCGGAGGAGGCTTACGAGCAGTACTTC	CASSSWYAEEAYEQYF
once	-	TRBV10-3	TRBJ1-1	TGTGCCATCAGAGATATTGAGAACACTGAAGCTTTCTTT	CAIRDIENTEAFF
once	TRBD2	TRBV9	TRBJ2-1	TGTGCCAGCAGCGTGGGAGGGCCCAATGAGCAGTTCGAGCAGTTCTTC	CASSVGGPNEQFEQFF
once	TRBD2	TRBV6-1	TRBJ2-7	TGTGCCAGCAGTGGCCTTACTAGCGGGGGGTCCTACGAGCAGTACTTC	CASSGLTSGGSYEQYF
-	TRBD1	TRBV18	TRBJ1-3	TGTGCCAGCTCACCAACGGACAGGGCGCCTGGAAACACCATATATTTT	CASSPTDRAPGNTIYF
-	-	TRBV11-2	TRBJ1-2	TGTGCCAGCAGCTTAGATGAGGGAGAGTTAATCGGCTACACCTTC	CASSLDEGELIGYTF
once	TRBD1	TRBV7-9	TRBJ1-6	TGTGCCAGCAGGAGGGTGGGGGACAGTAATTCACCCCTCCACTTT	CASRRVGDSNSPLHF
once	-	TRBV7-2	TRBJ1-6	TGTGCCAGCAGCTTATACGGGGGGATTAATTCACCCCTCCACTTT	CASSLYGGINSPLHF
-	TRBD2	TRBV6-5	TRBJ2-7	TGTGCCAGCAGTTACGGGTGGGGGGGACCCTCCCACGAGCAGTACTTC	CASSYGWGGPSHEQYF
-	-	TRBV5-6	TRBJ2-7	TGTGCCAGCAGCTTGGGGAGCGTCTCCTACGAGCAGTACTTC	CASSLGSVSYEQYF
-	TRBD1	TRBV19	TRBJ2-7	TGTGCCAGTAGCACCGGACAGGGCTCCTACGAGCAGTACTTC	CASSTGQGSYEQYF
-	TRBD1	TRBV7-9	TRBJ2-7	TGTGCCAGCAGCTTAAGACGGACAGGGCGGTACGAGCAGTACTTC	CASSLRRTGRYEQYF
-	-	TRBV4-1	TRBJ1-4	TGCGCCAGCAGCCAACCCGGGGGTTCAACTAATGAAAAACTGTTTTTT	CASSQPGGSTNEKLFF
-	-	TRBV6-5	TRBJ2-7	TGTGCCAGCAGTTATAGAAGGGAGCAGTACTTC	CASSYRREQYF
-	TRBD2	TRBV28	TRBJ2-7	TGTGCCAGCACCGTGGGAGCGGGACTAGTATCCTACGAGCAGTACTTC	CASTVGAGLVSYEQYF
-	-	TRBV5-1	TRBJ2-1	TGCGCCACCCGGGTCTCGGGGAACAATGAGCAGTTCTTC	CATRVSGNNEQFF
-	TRBD1	TRBV18	TRBJ1-2	TGTGCCAGCTCACCCGGGACAGGGGTTTCGAACTATGGCTACACCTTC	CASSPGTGVSNYGYTF
-	-	TRBV5-4	TRBJ2-5	TGTGCCAGCAGCTTCTCTCAGGGCGGGGAGACCCAGTACTTC	CASSFSQGGETQYF
-	TRBD2	TRBV5-1	TRBJ2-5	TGCGCCAGCAGCTTAGCGGGAGGGGGCGAAGAGACCCAGTACTTC	CASSLAGGGEETQYF
-	-	TRBV27	TRBJ1-6	TGTGCCAGCAGAACATCCAAGAGCTCCTATAATTCACCCCTCCACTTT	CASRTSKSSYNSPLHF
once	-	TRBV7-2	TRBJ2-5	TGTGCCAGCAGCAGAGCGGCGGTACAGGAGACCCAGTACTTC	CASSRAAVQETQYF
-	-	TRBV5-5	TRBJ1-5	TGTGCCAGCAGCCCCATTCACAGGGTACGGAGCAATCAGCCCCAGCATTTT	CASSPIHRVRSNQPQHF